This paragraph covers one TCR beta chain sequence. This sample is part of a study of blood T cell repertoires in COVID-19. Across the whole study: T cells, B-cell-depleted T cells, or PBMCs supplied cDNA or gDNA.

Methods used by the authors: From reference gene primer amplification, estimates of nucleated cell counts were derived. Some clones are missing from TCRdb's copy, which holds only in-frame ones; the method was immunoSEQ multiplex PCR. V, J and clone size reflect that table, while D and trimming were determined from the DNA. Of 350,000 to 450,000 clones in the sample, around 92% were seen once. Cohorts were based on clinical histories the participants reported. The germline V gene encodes CDR1 MGHDK and CDR2 SYGVNS. The CDR3 loop spans 18 amino acids. Trimming pared 4 bases from V and 5 bases from J, leaving 24 bases between.

The source material was PBMCs or T cells enriched from blood (not recorded which). The source of this sequence is a woman aged 25-40 years who had recovered from COVID-19. This chain connects TRBV25-1 to TRBJ2-4; D might be TRBD2 (7 bases). The CDR3 here is CASSAEGPPTGGENIQYF. The CDR3 nucleotides are TGTGCCAGCAGTGCAGAGGGACCCCCAACGGGGGGCGAAAACATTCAGTACTTC.